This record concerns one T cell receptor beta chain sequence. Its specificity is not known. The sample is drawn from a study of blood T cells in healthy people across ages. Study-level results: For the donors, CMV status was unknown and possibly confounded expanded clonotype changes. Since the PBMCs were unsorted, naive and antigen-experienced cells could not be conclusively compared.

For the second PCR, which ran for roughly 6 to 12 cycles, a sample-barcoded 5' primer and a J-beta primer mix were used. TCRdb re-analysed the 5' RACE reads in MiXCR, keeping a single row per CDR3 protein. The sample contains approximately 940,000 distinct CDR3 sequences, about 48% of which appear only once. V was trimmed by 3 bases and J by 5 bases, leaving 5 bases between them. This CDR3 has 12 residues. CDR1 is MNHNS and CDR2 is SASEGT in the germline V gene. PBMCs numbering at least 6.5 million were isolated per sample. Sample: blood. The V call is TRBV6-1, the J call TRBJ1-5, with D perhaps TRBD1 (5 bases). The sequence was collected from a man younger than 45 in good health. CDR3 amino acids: CASSEGDQPQHF. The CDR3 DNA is TGTGCCAGCAGTGAGGGGGATCAGCCCCAGCATTTT.